This TCR beta chain comes out of a study of shared T cell receptors in the human thymus. This clone appeared a single time. The data were produced by immunoSEQ multiplex PCR, yet TCRdb's version contains in-frame clones alone and is incomplete. The sample records 500,000 to 550,000 clones, 75% to 85% being singletons. Trimming shortened V by 6 bases and J by 2 bases, and 17 bases separated the two germline ends. In germline, CDR1 is MDHEN, CDR2 SYDVKM. The CDR3 covers 15 residues. These sequences were also reported in another study, on human thymus T cells. That source notes: Surgeons resected thymus tissue during corrective heart surgery.

This TCR came from a boy in the first two years of life with a congenital heart defect. The V and J genes are TRBV28 and TRBJ2-7; possible D gene TRBD2, 5 bases. Sequencing was carried out using thymocytes. The CDR3 nucleotides are TGTGCCAGCAGAACCTCCGCTAGCAGTACCTACGAGCAGTACTTC. Its protein is CASRTSASSTYEQYF.